This paragraph covers one T cell receptor beta chain sequence. The antigen remains undetermined. This specimen comes from a study of OX40 agonist ivuxolimab in advanced cancers. The overall study: Prior anti-PD-1, anti-PD-L1 or anti-CTLA-4 therapy did not bar entry, and less than 50% had some.

Patients were excluded for autoimmune disease history or systemic immunosuppression. TCRdb keeps only in-frame clones here, not all; method: immunoSEQ multiplex PCR. The repertoire holds approximately 66,000 clones, approximately 92% seen once, with 5.5% to 6.5% in the top ten. CDR3 length: 16 residues. Germline CDR1 and CDR2: SGHTA and FQGNSA. V lost 4 bases and J lost 7, with 22 bases in between. The study's findings and limits: In the expanded peripheral T cells, antigen specificity was never determined. In the 0.1 to 3.0 mg/kg range, CD4+ and CD8+ blood T cells had expanded clonally by week 6.

J is TRBJ1-1 and V is TRBV7-2, with a weak D call TRBD1 (5 bases). The receptor was isolated from an adult with an advanced solid tumor such as melanoma, head and neck, liver or kidney cancer. Sequenced here: CD4+ or CD8+ T cells sorted from blood, sampled in a trial of the OX40 agonist ivuxolimab. CDR3 loop: CASSYLPKFRQLEAFF. The CDR3 DNA reads TGTGCCAGCAGCTACCTCCCCAAATTTAGACAGCTTGAAGCTTTCTTT.